These 20 T cell receptor beta chains came from one sample sequenced in a study of cytomegalovirus exposure and HLA in healthy donors. Some clones are missing from TCRdb's copy, which holds only in-frame ones; the method was immunoSEQ multiplex PCR. The table shows 170,000 or so clones, with approximately 83% occurring only once. Sample: PBMCs. The receptors here all came from a woman aged 18-29 years in good health and CMV-seropositive.

The rearrangement joins TRBV6-1 to TRBJ2-2; 10 bases agree with TRBD2. The CDR3 covers 16 residues. J lost 5 bases, V lost 2 bases, and 5 bases had no gene match. Germline assignment: CDR1 MNHNS and CDR2 SASEGT. The chain's CDR3 is CASSEFGLAVTGELFF. CDR3 DNA sequence: TGTGCCAGCAGTGAATTCGGACTAGCGGTAACCGGGGAGCTGTTTTTT.

This rearrangement joins TRBV19 to TRBJ1-2; possible D gene TRBD1, 6 bases. Germline CDR1 reads LNHDA; CDR2 reads SQIVND (reference sequence). V shed 4 bases and J shed 8 bases, with 14 bases lying between them. The CDR3 covers 13 residues. The DNA of the CDR3 is TGTGCCAGTAGTACCAGACAGGAAGGGGGCTACACCTTC. Protein sequence: CASSTRQEGGYTF.

CDR3 bases: TGTGCCAGCAGTACCGGGACAGGGGAATCGCCCCTCCACTTT. This encodes CASSTGTGESPLHF. This chain uses TRBV6-1 with TRBJ1-6, with TRBD1 identical over 10 bases. V shed 5 bases and J 13 bases; nucleotides not matched to a gene: 8. CDR3 length: 14 residues. From germline, CDR1 is MNHNS and CDR2 SASEGT.

The V gene is TRBV29-1, the J gene TRBJ1-1; no reliable D call. This CDR3 spans 13 amino acids. Germline V gene lookup returns CDR1 SQVTM and CDR2 ANQGSEA. Trimming cost V 4 bases and J 1 base, with 10 bases left between them. CDR3 nucleotides: TGCAGCGTTGGGGTCCGGGGGAACACTGAAGCTTTCTTT. It is translated as CSVGVRGNTEAFF.

This clone was seen a few times. The CDR3 DNA reads TGTGCCAGTAGTATCCGGGTCACTGAAGCTTTCTTT. Encoded protein: CASSIRVTEAFF. The chain recombines TRBV19 with TRBJ1-1; D unresolved. CDR1 is LNHDA, CDR2 SQIVND, per germline (reference sequence). V dropped 3 bases and J dropped 4 bases, with 6 bases sitting between them. The CDR3 loop spans 12 amino acids.

J is TRBJ2-7 and V is TRBV18; 11 nucleotides agree with TRBD1. The CDR3 extends over 15 amino acids. V lost 0 bases, J lost 2 bases, and 0 bases stayed unmatched. From germline, CDR1 is KGHSH and CDR2 LQKENI. As DNA, the CDR3 is TGTGCCAGCTCACCACCGGGACAGGGGGCCTACGAGCAGTACTTC. Amino acid sequence: CASSPPGQGAYEQYF.

V usage is TRBV14 and J usage is TRBJ1-1; 9 bases align to TRBD1. Germline CDR1 reads SGHDN; CDR2 reads FVKESK. The CDR3 sequence is 15 residues long. V lost 5 bases and J lost 1; bases outside the gene matches: 5. CDR3: CASSRTGAPNTEAFF. The CDR3 DNA reads TGTGCCAGCAGCAGGACAGGGGCCCCGAACACTGAAGCTTTCTTT.

This chain joins TRBV19 and TRBJ1-6; 8 nucleotides match TRBD1. The CDR3 is 16 residues long. V lost 6 bases and J lost 10; bases outside the gene matches: 14. Germline CDR1 reads LNHDA; CDR2 reads SQIVND (reference sequence). The CDR3 sequence: CASRFRGRGGESPLHF. The CDR3 nucleotides read TGTGCCAGTAGGTTCAGGGGGCGTGGAGGAGAGTCACCCCTCCACTTT.

The chain links TRBV9 to TRBJ1-3; D unclear. From germline, CDR1 is SGDLS and CDR2 YYNGEE. The CDR3 runs to 12 residues. V lost 3 bases and J lost 6, with 7 bases in between. CDR3 in amino acids: CASSGTQNTIYF. DNA of the CDR3: TGTGCCAGCAGCGGAACACAAAACACCATATATTTT. The full variable domain, in which reference TRBV9 and TRBJ1-3 provide the parts outside the CDR3, is DSGVTQTPKHLITATGQRVTLRCSPRSGDLSVYWYQQSLDQGLQFLIQYYNGEERAKGNILERFSAQQFPDLHSELNLSSLELGDSALYFCASSGTQNTIYFGEGSWLTVV.

The V call is TRBV29-1, the J call TRBJ2-1, with 9 bases aligning to TRBD1. This CDR3 comprises 15 residues. Trimming took 1 base from V and 7 from J; bases not matched to a gene: 8. Germline assignment: CDR1 SQVTM and CDR2 ANQGSEA. Here the CDR3 reads CSVEAGTGISNEQFF. CDR3 nucleotides: TGCAGCGTTGAAGCGGGGACAGGGATTTCGAATGAGCAGTTCTTC.

V is TRBV2 and J is TRBJ2-7; possibly TRBD2 for D (6 bases). CDR1 SNHLY and CDR2 FYNNEI come from the germline V gene. Deletions cut 6 bases from V and 6 bases from J, with 9 bases between. The CDR3 contains 11 residues. In DNA form, the CDR3 reads TGTGCCAGCAGGTGGGGGGTCGAGCAGTACTTC. This sequence encodes CASRWGVEQYF.

This clone was counted once. The chain links TRBV20-1 to TRBJ2-5, with D uncertain. CDR1 and CDR2 (germline): DFQATT, SNEGSKA (reference sequence). The CDR3 has 11 amino acids. The CDR3 nucleotides read TGCAGCCCCTCCGACGGGGAGACCCAGTACTTC. The encoded protein is CSPSDGETQYF.

This chain uses TRBV7-2 with TRBJ1-2; D call uncertain. CDR3 size: 14 residues. Trimming shortened V by 5 bases and J by 5 bases, and 15 bases separated the two germline ends. Germline CDR1 is SGHTA and CDR2 is FQGNSA. CDR3 sequence (DNA): TGTGCCAGCAGCCCACCGGGGTGGGAATATGGCTACACCTTC. This sequence encodes CASSPPGWEYGYTF. The full variable domain, in which reference TRBV7-2 and TRBJ1-2 provide the parts outside the CDR3, is GAGVSQSPSNKVTEKGKDVELRCDPISGHTALYWYRQSLGQGLEFLIYFQGNSAPDKSGLPSDRFSAERTGGSVSTLTIQRTQQEDSAVYLCASSPPGWEYGYTFGSGTRLTVV.

V is TRBV18 and J is TRBJ2-2; 10 positions agree with TRBD2. The CDR3 sequence is 16 residues long. The germline V gene encodes CDR1 KGHSH and CDR2 LQKENI. Trimming cost V 8 bases and J 5 bases; bases outside gene matches: 11. CDR3 nucleotide sequence: TGTGCCAGCCACAGCCGAGGACTAGCGGATACCGGGGAGCTGTTTTTT. Its translation is CASHSRGLADTGELFF. Complete variable domain (other parts from reference TRBV18 and TRBJ2-2): NAGVMQNPRHLVRRRGQEARLRCSPMKGHSHVYWYRQLPEEGLKFMVYLQKENIIDESGMPKERFSAEFPKEGPSILRIQQVVRGDSAAYFCASHSRGLADTGELFFGEGSRLTVL.

The chain recombines TRBV7-6 with TRBJ2-2; D possibly corresponds to TRBD1 (6 bases). V lost 4 bases, J lost 6 bases, and 12 bases lay in between. The germline gives CDR1 SGHVS, CDR2 FNYEAQ. The CDR3 is 14 residues long. CDR3 residues: CASSSTGPAGELFF. The CDR3 DNA sequence: TGTGCCAGCAGCTCCACAGGGCCGGCCGGGGAGCTGTTTTTT.

V is TRBV4-1 and J is TRBJ1-1, with D perhaps matching TRBD1 (5 bases). The CDR3 contains 15 residues. Per germline, CDR1 MGHRA and CDR2 YSYEKL. Trimming took off 2 bases at V and 4 bases at J, with 14 bases between the two ends. Here the CDR3 DNA reads TGCGCCAGCAGCCAAATCGGGGGATTGGGCACTGAAGCTTTCTTT. It translates to CASSQIGGLGTEAFF.

The genes are TRBV6-1 and TRBJ2-2, with unresolved D. Germline assignment: CDR1 MNHNS and CDR2 SASEGT. The V end was cut by 5 bases, the J end by 2 bases, with 6 bases between. This CDR3 contains 13 residues. The CDR3 region is CASSMSNTGELFF. DNA for the CDR3: TGTGCCAGCAGTATGTCAAACACCGGGGAGCTGTTTTTT.

The V call is TRBV4-1, the J call TRBJ2-1, with 11 bases fitting TRBD1. This CDR3 has 17 amino acids. Germline V gene lookup returns CDR1 MGHRA and CDR2 YSYEKL. V dropped 2 bases and J dropped 4; count of bases not matched to a gene: 7. CDR3 amino acids: CASSQSWGQGVYNEQFF. CDR3 DNA sequence: TGCGCCAGCAGCCAATCCTGGGGACAGGGGGTTTACAATGAGCAGTTCTTC.

This clone appeared a few times. The J gene is TRBJ1-4, the V gene TRBV7-9; 8 bases are shared with TRBD1. The CDR3 is made up of 14 amino acids. The germline V gene has CDR1 SEHNR and CDR2 FQNEAQ (reference sequence). Trimming removed 5 bases from V and 4 bases from J; junction bases left unmatched: 3. CDR3 nucleotide sequence: TGTGCCAGCAGCCCACAGGGGGGTAATGAAAAACTGTTTTTT. Residues: CASSPQGGNEKLFF.

The rearrangement links TRBV7-9 to TRBJ2-7, with TRBD1 identical over 10 bases. V shed 4 bases, J shed 3 bases, and the junction held 6 bases outside the gene matches. Germline V gene lookup returns CDR1 SEHNR and CDR2 FQNEAQ (reference sequence). This CDR3 spans 15 amino acids. CDR3 DNA: TGTGCCAGCAGCTCCCGGGACAGGGGATTCTACGAGCAGTACTTC. Encoded protein: CASSSRDRGFYEQYF.